Below are 21 T cell receptor beta chains sequenced from a single sample in a study of metastatic and nonmetastatic thyroid tumors. Each patient came to thyroid surgery without any prior treatment (of any kind). Through MiXCR, TCRdb re-clonotyped the PCR reads. The sample lists approximately 32,000 clones, about a fifth seen once, with 3% in the top ten. Sequences were obtained from tumor tissue. All receptors derive from a male donor with papillary thyroid cancer or a benign thyroid nodule (not recorded which). Some clones in this sample may be carry-over from other donors' samples.

This clone was counted ten times or more. This chain joins TRBV30 and TRBJ2-3, with D tentatively TRBD1 or TRBD2 (5 bases each). Trimming stripped 3 bases from V and 3 bases from J, with 19 bases between. CDR3 length: 16 residues. Looked up from germline, CDR1 is GTSNPN and CDR2 is SVGIG (reference sequence). The CDR3 here is CAWSHLGPKGTDTQYF. CDR3 bases: TGTGCCTGGAGCCACCTGGGACCGAAAGGGACAGATACGCAGTATTTT.

The count of this clone is one. The chain joins TRBV2 to TRBJ1-5; 9 bases match TRBD1. This CDR3 has 16 amino acids. V was pared by 7 bases and J by 4 bases, with 11 bases of the junction left unmatched. The germline gives CDR1 SNHLY, CDR2 FYNNEI. CDR3 bases: TGTGCCAGCAAAGCATCCTCCGGGACAGGGAATCAGCCCCAGCATTTT. This translates into CASKASSGTGNQPQHF.

By sample fraction, this clone is medium-sized (0.01 to 0.1%). This chain links TRBV7-8 with TRBJ2-1; D is uncertain. This CDR3 comprises 13 residues. V was pared by 1 base and J by 10 bases, with 11 bases between. Germline lookup yields CDR1 SGHVS and CDR2 FQNEAQ. The CDR3 region is CASSLDRVHEQFF. DNA for the CDR3: TGTGCCAGCAGCTTAGATAGGGTTCACGAGCAGTTCTTC.

The table lists this clone with a few counts. The rearrangement joins TRBV5-4 to TRBJ2-3; 7 bases are a match to TRBD2. The CDR3 totals 16 residues. Germline values: CDR1 SGHNT, CDR2 YYREEE (reference sequence). Trimming cost V 0 bases and J 1 base; bases outside gene matches: 5. CDR3 loop: CASSLGRSGRTDTQYF. The CDR3 nucleotides read TGTGCCAGCAGCTTGGGACGTAGCGGGCGCACAGATACGCAGTATTTT.

The gene calls are TRBV11-2 and TRBJ1-4; D is possibly TRBD1 (5 bases). Germline CDR1 SGHAT, CDR2 FQNNGV. Trimming removed 4 bases at V and 4 bases at J, with 22 bases between. This CDR3 is 18 amino acids long. CDR3 residues: CASSWGRKDSTFNEKLFF. The CDR3, as DNA: TGTGCCAGCAGCTGGGGACGGAAAGACAGCACCTTTAATGAAAAACTGTTTTTT.

This clone was seen once. This chain links TRBV30 with TRBJ2-3; D is undetermined. Germline V gene sequence: CDR1 GTSNPN, CDR2 SVGIG (reference sequence). The V gene lost 4 bases and the J gene lost 2 bases, with 7 bases spanning the gap. The CDR3 totals 12 residues. CDR3 nucleotides: TGTGCCTGGACCCCATCCACAGATACGCAGTATTTT. Protein sequence: CAWTPSTDTQYF.

This clone appeared many times. The CDR3 DNA sequence: TGCAGTGCTAGGCTTCAGTACAATGAGCAGTTCTTC. Amino acid sequence: CSARLQYNEQFF. The chain uses TRBV20-1 and TRBJ2-1, with D hard to call. The length of the CDR3 is 12 residues. Looked up from germline, CDR1 is DFQATT and CDR2 is SNEGSKA (reference sequence). V lost 3 bases and J 4 bases, leaving 7 bases between the germline ends.

There are many counts of this clone. V usage is TRBV10-2 and J usage is TRBJ1-3, with D unclear. Trimming pared 2 bases from V and 2 bases from J, leaving 10 bases between. Looked up from germline, CDR1 is WSHSY and CDR2 is SAAADI. The CDR3 runs to 15 residues. The CDR3 coding sequence is TGCGCCAGCAGTGAGACCGGTCGGGCTGGAAACACCATATATTTT. Amino acid sequence: CASSETGRAGNTIYF.

This clone was observed at least ten times. It is unclear where the CDR3 begins or ends on the DNA, so no DNA is shown, and the CDR3 is as TCRdb lists it. J is TRBJ2-6 and V is TRBV19. CDR1 LNHDA and CDR2 SQIVND come from the germline V gene (reference sequence). The CDR3 spans 15 residues, counting both ends. The CDR3 is CASSGWGTGANVPTF.

The CDR3 DNA sequence: TGTGCCAGCAGTAAAATCGGGACAGTCCCCTACGAGCAGTACTTC. Its translation: CASSKIGTVPYEQYF. The chain recombines TRBV28 with TRBJ2-7; 7 nucleotides match TRBD1. V was clipped by 5 bases and J by 2 bases; unmatched bases: 9. Germline V gives CDR1 MDHEN, CDR2 SYDVKM. The length of the CDR3 is 15 residues. Combining the CDR3 with reference TRBV28 and TRBJ2-7 gives the whole variable domain DVKVTQSSRYLVKRTGEKVFLECVQDMDHENMFWYRQDPGLGLRLIYFSYDVKMKEKGDIPEGYSVSREKKERFSLILESASTNQTSMYLCASSKIGTVPYEQYFGPGTRLTVT.

The rearrangement joins TRBV11-2 to TRBJ1-2, with 8 bases lining up with TRBD1. Per germline, CDR1 SGHAT and CDR2 FQNNGV. This CDR3 is built from 16 residues. V was clipped by 8 bases and J by 0 bases; unmatched bases: 11. The CDR3 loop reads CASGEAGGSPNYGYTF. CDR3 nucleotides: TGTGCCAGCGGCGAGGCAGGGGGCTCCCCTAACTATGGCTACACCTTC. Full variable domain (outside the CDR3, taken from reference TRBV11-2 and TRBJ1-2): EAGVAQSPRYKIIEKRQSVAFWCNPISGHATLYWYQQILGQGPKLLIQFQNNGVVDDSQLPKDRFSAERLKGVDSTLKIQPAKLEDSAVYLCASGEAGGSPNYGYTFGSGTRLTVV.

This clone was seen more than once but under ten times. A much larger clone differs from this one at a single base, so this may be a read error. CDR3 sequence (DNA): TGTGCCAGCAGCTTAGAAGAGGCACAAGAGACCCGGTACTTC. It encodes CASSLEEAQETRYF. V and J are TRBV7-9 and TRBJ2-5; no definite D call. CDR3 size: 14 residues. CDR1 SEHNR and CDR2 FQNEAQ come from the germline V gene (reference sequence).

The V call is TRBV11-2, the J call TRBJ2-7, with D possibly called TRBD1 or TRBD2 (5 bases each). This CDR3 is built from 11 residues. CDR1 and CDR2 (germline): SGHAT, FQNNGV. The V gene lost 5 bases and the J gene lost 7 bases, with 9 bases spanning the gap. Written as DNA, the CDR3 is TGTGCCAGCAGCCTCAGGGAGGAGCAGTACTTC. It specifies CASSLREEQYF.

Ten or more counts support this clone. The CDR3 DNA reads TGTGCCAGTAGTACCAGGGTGAGCAATCAGCCCCAGCATTTT. Protein product: CASSTRVSNQPQHF. The rearrangement joins TRBV19 to TRBJ1-5, with D maybe TRBD1 (5 bases). Trimming cost V 4 bases and J 1 base, with 8 bases left between them. CDR3 length: 14 residues. The germline V gene has CDR1 LNHDA and CDR2 SQIVND (reference sequence).

This clone was counted at least ten times. The junction shows a germline mismatch at one end, possibly a read error. Other nucleotide sequences from this sample produce the same CDR3. The chain combines TRBV12-3 or TRBV12-4 with TRBJ1-1, with 8 bases lining up with TRBD1. This CDR3 has 14 amino acids. The CDR3 bases are TGCGCCAGCAGTTTAGGACAGGGGAACACTGAAGCTTTCTTT. This codes for CASSLGQGNTEAFF.

This clone was counted many times. The chain recombines TRBV6-6 with TRBJ2-1, with 15 bases identical to TRBD2. The germline V gene has CDR1 MNHNY and CDR2 SVGAGI (reference sequence). The CDR3 sequence is 20 residues long. J lost 4 bases, V lost 4 bases, and 14 bases had no gene match. In DNA form, the CDR3 reads TGTGCCAGCAGTTCACCGGGACTAGCGGGAGGCGCATCGAGATACAATGAGCAGTTCTTC. It translates to CASSSPGLAGGASRYNEQFF.

The chain is built from TRBV28 and TRBJ1-5; 9 positions match TRBD1. Trimming cost V 5 bases and J 6 bases; bases outside gene matches: 5. Germline V gene sequence: CDR1 MDHEN, CDR2 SYDVKM. The CDR3 totals 14 residues. The CDR3 DNA reads TGTGCCAGCAGTCCGACAGGGGGGGGTCAGCCCCAGCATTTT. It encodes CASSPTGGGQPQHF.

This clone was counted between two and nine times. J is TRBJ2-7 and V is TRBV6-2 or TRBV6-3, with a tentative D call TRBD2 (6 bases). This CDR3 is built from 13 residues. Trimming left V 4 bases short and J 3 bases short, with 10 bases between. Germline V lookup: CDR1 MNHEY, CDR2 SVGEGT. The CDR3 spells CASSSGLIYEQYF. CDR3 coding DNA: TGTGCCAGCAGTTCGGGACTTATCTACGAGCAGTACTTC.

In regard to this clone: Possible read error: a much larger clone is one base away. The J gene is TRBJ2-3, the V gene TRBV11-2; D is unresolved. The length of the CDR3 is 12 residues. Germline CDR1 reads SGHAT; CDR2 reads FQNNGV. V lost 1 base, J lost 7 bases, and 6 bases lay in between. CDR3 DNA: TGTGCCAGCAGCTTAGGCGTTAATACGCAGTATTTT. This sequence encodes CASSLGVNTQYF.

The V and J genes are TRBV28 and TRBJ1-4, with TRBD1 matching 9 bases. Germline V CDR1 and CDR2: MDHEN, SYDVKM. Trimming cost V 5 bases and J 7 bases; bases outside gene matches: 5. The CDR3 is made up of 14 amino acids. The CDR3 DNA sequence: TGTGCCAGCAGTCTACAGGGGGCCGGTGAAAAACTGTTTTTT. Translation gives CASSLQGAGEKLFF. Full variable domain (rest looked up from reference TRBV28 and TRBJ1-4): DVKVTQSSRYLVKRTGEKVFLECVQDMDHENMFWYRQDPGLGLRLIYFSYDVKMKEKGDIPEGYSVSREKKERFSLILESASTNQTSMYLCASSLQGAGEKLFFGSGTQLSVL.

This clone came up many times. Just one base apart from a much larger clone, this may be a read error. The sample carries other DNA sequences with the same CDR3. The rearrangement links TRBV20-1 to TRBJ2-3; D gene unclear. CDR1 DFQATT and CDR2 SNEGSKA come from the germline V gene (reference sequence). The CDR3 is 11 residues long. As DNA, the CDR3 is TGCAGTGCAGAACTCACAGATACGCAGTATTTC. Its translation: CSAELTDTQYF.